A single sample is the source of the 25 T cell receptor beta chains below, sequenced in a study of human T cells and chemical hapten exposure. TCRdb re-analysed the RACE reads in MiXCR, keeping a single row per CDR3 protein. This table holds about 360,000 distinct CDR3 sequences, roughly 5% found once. Time point of the sample: patch test 1, 2 weeks after DPC sensitization. Documented treatment: therapeutic diphenylcyclopropenone sensitization with weekly scalp DPC. This sample comprised whole blood, obtained in connection with sensitization to the hapten diphenylcyclopropenone (DPC). The receptors come from a woman aged 45-59 years with alopecia areata. Some clones in this sample may be carry-over from other donors' samples.

This clonotype has a count of ten or more. The chain uses TRBV29-1 and TRBJ1-2; 7 positions match TRBD1. Unmatched junction bases numbered 6, after V lost 5 bases and J lost 6 bases. This CDR3 is built from 12 residues. Germline V gene lookup returns CDR1 SQVTM and CDR2 ANQGSEA. CDR3 loop: CSVRGRGDGYTF. The CDR3 DNA sequence: TGCAGCGTTCGAGGCAGGGGGGATGGCTACACCTTC.

This clonotype was counted at least ten times. The chain recombines TRBV6-1 with TRBJ1-5; D unclear. The germline V and J ends were trimmed by 8 bases and 3 bases, with 20 bases remaining between them. The CDR3 totals 16 residues. In germline, CDR1 is MNHNS, CDR2 SASEGT. CDR3 DNA sequence: TGTGCCAGCTGGATAATAAATAATGGTTTCAATCAGCCCCAGCATTTT. This codes for CASWIINNGFNQPQHF.

A few counts support this clonotype. V gene TRBV27 combines with J gene TRBJ2-3, with unresolved D. The CDR3 is 14 amino acids. V lost 6 bases to trimming and J lost 0 bases, with 10 bases between them. The germline V gene has CDR1 MNHEY and CDR2 SMNVEV (reference sequence). Here the CDR3 reads CASSPPSSTDTQYF. The CDR3 DNA reads TGTGCCAGCAGCCCCCCCAGCAGCACAGATACGCAGTATTTT.

This clonotype was observed many times. The chain joins TRBV4-1 to TRBJ2-2; a possible D gene is TRBD1 (5 bases). Germline V gives CDR1 MGHRA, CDR2 YSYEKL. Trimming took 1 base from V and 3 from J, leaving 6 bases between them. This CDR3 is 14 amino acids long. The CDR3 coding sequence is TGCGCCAGCAGCCAAGGCAGGGACACCGGGGAGCTGTTTTTT. This encodes CASSQGRDTGELFF.

This clonotype appeared many times. At one end, the junction sequence differs from germline, possibly due to a read error. V usage is TRBV12-3 or TRBV12-4 and J usage is TRBJ2-7, with D tentatively TRBD2 (6 bases). The CDR3 has 13 residues. The CDR3 sequence: CASRAPGESAGVF. DNA for the CDR3: TGTGCCAGCAGGGCACCGGGGGAGAGTGCCGGAGTCTTC.

The V and J genes are TRBV11-1 and TRBJ1-6; D gene unclear. The CDR3 has 15 amino acids. The germline V gene encodes CDR1 SGHAT and CDR2 FQDESV (reference sequence). Trimming removed 6 bases at V and 7 bases at J, with 16 bases between. CDR3 sequence reads: CASSRGLGRNSPLHF. DNA for the CDR3: TGTGCCAGCAGTAGAGGCCTGGGGAGGAATTCACCCCTCCACTTT.

The gene calls are TRBV5-1 and TRBJ2-1; 8 bases are a match to TRBD2. V dropped 1 base and J dropped 15; count of bases not matched to a gene: 3. Germline V gives CDR1 SGHRS, CDR2 YFSETQ. The CDR3 is made up of 11 amino acids. CDR3 sequence reads: CASSLREGLFF. For the CDR3, the DNA is TGCGCCAGCAGCTTGCGGGAGGGTCTGTTCTTC.

This sequence joins TRBV2 and TRBJ1-2; D is undetermined. The CDR3 contains 13 residues. Germline CDR1 and CDR2: SNHLY and FYNNEI. With 8 bases removed from V and 4 bases from J, the gap between germline ends came to 14 bases. CDR3 residues: CASSLGMIYGYTF. As DNA, the CDR3 is TGTGCCAGCTCCCTGGGGATGATCTATGGCTACACCTTC.

This clonotype was seen at least ten times. The chain recombines TRBV27 with TRBJ2-7, with TRBD2 as a possible D gene (5 bases). CDR1 and CDR2 from the germline V gene are MNHEY and SMNVEV (reference sequence). This CDR3 spans 13 amino acids. V was pared by 9 bases and J by 7 bases, with 19 bases between. The CDR3 is CASAPGPRREQYF. As DNA, the CDR3 is TGTGCCAGTGCCCCCGGTCCAAGGAGGGAGCAGTACTTC.

In its sample, this clonotype was seen many times. The gene calls are TRBV29-1 and TRBJ2-3, with D perhaps assigned TRBD1 or TRBD2 (5 bases each). V was trimmed by 7 bases and J by 8 bases, leaving 16 bases between them. From germline, CDR1 is SQVTM and CDR2 ANQGSEA. CDR3 size: 12 residues. For the CDR3, the DNA is TGCAGCGCCACCATGACGGGGCCTACGCAGTATTTT. Encoded protein: CSATMTGPTQYF.

This clonotype appeared many times. J is TRBJ2-7 and V is TRBV7-9; 8 bases are a match to TRBD1. Losses at the gene ends were 4 bases for V and 2 bases for J; bases not matched to a gene: 10. The CDR3 has 16 amino acids. Germline CDR1 and CDR2: SEHNR and FQNEAQ (reference sequence). For the CDR3, the DNA is TGTGCCAGCAGCTCCCCCGCCGGGACAGGAGCCTACGAGCAGTACTTC. It is translated as CASSSPAGTGAYEQYF.

This clonotype has a handful of counts. J is TRBJ2-1 and V is TRBV14; 8 positions match TRBD1. Germline lookup yields CDR1 SGHDN and CDR2 FVKESK. V was pared by 1 base and J by 10 bases, with 9 bases of the junction left unmatched. The CDR3 is made up of 15 amino acids. The CDR3 here is CASSQGTGLSREQFF. The CDR3 DNA follows: TGTGCCAGCAGCCAAGGGACAGGGTTAAGCAGGGAGCAGTTCTTC.

This clonotype was seen at least ten times. The chain carries TRBV7-2 and TRBJ1-5; D gene ambiguous. The germline V gene has CDR1 SGHTA and CDR2 FQGNSA. This CDR3 spans 12 amino acids. V lost 5 bases, J lost 9 bases, and 11 bases lay in between. CDR3 DNA: TGTGCCAGCAGCGCCCATTCTGGGCCCCAGCATTTT. Amino acid sequence: CASSAHSGPQHF.

V gene TRBV29-1 combines with J gene TRBJ2-7; 7 bases fit TRBD2. This CDR3 has 13 amino acids. V dropped 3 bases and J dropped 2; count of bases not matched to a gene: 4. The V gene's germline CDR1 is SQVTM and CDR2 ANQGSEA. CDR3 coding DNA: TGCAGCGTTGAGGAGGCGGGGGCCTACGAGCAGTACTTC. Its protein is CSVEEAGAYEQYF.

This clonotype has ten or more counts. This rearrangement joins TRBV11-2 to TRBJ2-7; 8 bases fit TRBD2. Unmatched junction bases numbered 15, after V lost 5 bases and J lost 0 bases. The CDR3 runs 18 residues. Germline CDR1 and CDR2: SGHAT and FQNNGV. CDR3 bases: TGTGCCAGCAGCCCCTCCCGAAGTAGCGGGGTGAGCTCCTACGAGCAGTACTTC. Translation: CASSPSRSSGVSSYEQYF.

This clonotype came up many times. This chain uses TRBV7-2 with TRBJ2-2; 8 bases line up with TRBD1. This CDR3 comprises 16 residues. CDR1 and CDR2 (germline): SGHTA, FQGNSA. V lost 5 bases, J lost 5 bases, and 10 bases stayed unmatched. CDR3 sequence reads: CASSGGRTGKTGELFF. In nucleotides, the CDR3 is TGTGCCAGCAGCGGGGGTCGGACAGGGAAAACCGGGGAGCTGTTTTTT.

This clonotype occurred many times. The V and J genes are TRBV7-9 and TRBJ1-1, with D uncertain. In germline, CDR1 is SEHNR, CDR2 FQNEAQ (reference sequence). V was clipped by 1 base and J by 5 bases, with 8 bases between them. There are 13 residues in the CDR3. The DNA for the CDR3 is TGTGCCAGCAGCTTAGAGGTGTTAACTGAAGCTTTCTTT. This translates into CASSLEVLTEAFF.

This clonotype showed up just a few times. Compared with germline, one end of the junction differs, possibly owing to a read error. The chain employs TRBV6-1 and TRBJ2-1; D tentatively reads TRBD1 or TRBD2 (5 bases each). The germline V gene encodes CDR1 MNHNS and CDR2 SASEGT. CDR3 length equals 17 residues. The CDR3 region is CASKGPGPVLFGNEQFF. CDR3 coding DNA: TGTGCTAGCAAGGGCCCGGGGCCCGTCCTATTCGGCAATGAGCAGTTCTTC.

This clonotype was detected ten times or more. The CDR3 loop reads CSASFMLGTDTQYF. DNA of the CDR3: TGCAGTGCTAGTTTCATGTTGGGCACAGATACGCAGTATTTT. V is TRBV20-1 and J is TRBJ2-3; D uncertain. CDR3 size: 14 residues. CDR1 DFQATT and CDR2 SNEGSKA come from the germline V gene (reference sequence). Trimming removed 3 bases at V and 1 base at J, with 11 bases between.

This clonotype came up many times. V is TRBV20-1 and J is TRBJ2-1, with 8 positions matching TRBD2. CDR1 and CDR2 from the germline V gene are DFQATT and SNEGSKA (reference sequence). V trimming: 1 base; J trimming: 4 bases; junction bases outside the gene matches: 9. CDR3 size: 16 residues. This CDR3 reads CSARGASGRIYNEQFF. The CDR3 DNA is TGCAGTGCTAGAGGGGCTAGCGGGCGGATTTACAATGAGCAGTTCTTC.

The rearrangement links TRBV16 to TRBJ1-1; D might be TRBD1 (6 bases). The V end was cut by 8 bases, the J end by 10 bases, with 23 bases between. This CDR3 has 14 amino acids. The germline CDR1 and CDR2 sequences are KGHSY and FQNENV. The CDR3 bases are TGTGCCAGCTCCTCGGGGGGGCTTCCGAGTGTAGCTTTCTTT. Translation: CASSSGGLPSVAFF.

Only a few counts were recorded for this clonotype. The chain carries TRBV12-3 or TRBV12-4 and TRBJ1-1; tentative D call: TRBD1 (5 bases). Deletions cut 5 bases from V and 0 bases from J, with 13 bases between. The CDR3 is made up of 15 amino acids. The CDR3 nucleotides read TGTGCCAGCAGTGCTGGGACGGTCCTGAACACTGAAGCTTTCTTT. It yields the protein CASSAGTVLNTEAFF.

As for this clonotype: Given a much more abundant clone one base away, this may be a read error. Here the CDR3 omits its conserved ending phenylalanine or tryptophan, so a read error is the likely source. V is TRBV4-3 and J is TRBJ1-6, with D unclear. The germline gives CDR1 LGHNA, CDR2 YSLEER. The CDR3 has 13 residues. With 3 bases removed from V and 15 bases from J, the gap between germline ends came to 15 bases. CDR3 nucleotides: TGCGCCAGCAGCCAGGCCCGGACCGGTCTCCTCCACTCT. This translates into CASSQARTGLLHS.

The table lists this clonotype with many counts. The rearrangement links TRBV3-1 to TRBJ2-3; D not resolved. CDR1 is LGHDT, CDR2 YNNKEL, per germline (reference sequence). Trimming cost V 3 bases and J 2 bases, with 6 bases left between them. The CDR3 consists of 13 residues. CDR3 sequence reads: CASSHHNTDTQYF. The DNA for the CDR3 is TGTGCCAGCAGCCATCATAACACAGATACGCAGTATTTT.

Ten or more counts support this clonotype. This chain uses TRBV9 with TRBJ2-1; tentative D call: TRBD2 (6 bases). V lost 0 bases and J 0 bases, leaving 7 bases between the germline ends. Germline CDR1 reads SGDLS; CDR2 reads YYNGEE. CDR3 size: 15 residues. CDR3 coding DNA: TGTGCCAGCAGCGTAGGGCGGGGCTCCTACAATGAGCAGTTCTTC. It translates to CASSVGRGSYNEQFF.